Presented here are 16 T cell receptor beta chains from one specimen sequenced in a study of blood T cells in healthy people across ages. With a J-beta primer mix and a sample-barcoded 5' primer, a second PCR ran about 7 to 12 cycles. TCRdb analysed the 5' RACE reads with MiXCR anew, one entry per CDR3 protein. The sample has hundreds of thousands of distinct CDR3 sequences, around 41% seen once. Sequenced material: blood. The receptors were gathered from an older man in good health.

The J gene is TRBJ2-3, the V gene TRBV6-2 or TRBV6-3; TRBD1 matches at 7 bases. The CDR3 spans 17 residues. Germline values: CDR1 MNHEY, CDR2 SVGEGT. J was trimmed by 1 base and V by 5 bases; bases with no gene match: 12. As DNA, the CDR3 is TGTGCCAGCAGTACTGGGGACAGCCACAGGGGCACAGATACGCAGTATTTT. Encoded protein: CASSTGDSHRGTDTQYF.

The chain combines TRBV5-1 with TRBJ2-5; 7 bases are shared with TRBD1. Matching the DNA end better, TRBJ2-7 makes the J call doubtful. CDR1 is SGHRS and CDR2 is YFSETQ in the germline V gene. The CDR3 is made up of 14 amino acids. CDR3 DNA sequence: TGCGCCAGCAGCGTGACAGGGACCACCGGCGAGCAGTACTTC. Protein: CASSVTGTTGEQYF.

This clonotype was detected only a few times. The DNA of the CDR3 is TGTGCCAGCAGTATGACTAGCGGAACCACAGATACGCAGTATTTT. Amino acids: CASSMTSGTTDTQYF. V usage is TRBV12-3 or TRBV12-4 and J usage is TRBJ2-3; 9 bases are shared with TRBD2. V lost 5 bases, J lost 2 bases, and 5 bases stayed unmatched. The CDR3 length is 15 residues.

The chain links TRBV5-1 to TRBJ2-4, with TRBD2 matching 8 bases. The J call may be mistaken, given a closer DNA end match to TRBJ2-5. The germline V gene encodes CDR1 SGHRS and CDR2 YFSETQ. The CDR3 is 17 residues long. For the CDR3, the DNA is TGCGCCAGCAGCTCCGGGACTAGGACGTACCAGGGAGAGACCCAGTACTTC. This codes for CASSSGTRTYQGETQYF.

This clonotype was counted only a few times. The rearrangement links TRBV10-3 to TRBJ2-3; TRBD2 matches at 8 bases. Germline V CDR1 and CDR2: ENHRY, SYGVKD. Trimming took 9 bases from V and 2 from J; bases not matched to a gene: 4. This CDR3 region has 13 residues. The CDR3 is CAIQAGATDTQYF. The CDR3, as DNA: TGTGCCATTCAAGCGGGAGCCACAGATACGCAGTATTTT.

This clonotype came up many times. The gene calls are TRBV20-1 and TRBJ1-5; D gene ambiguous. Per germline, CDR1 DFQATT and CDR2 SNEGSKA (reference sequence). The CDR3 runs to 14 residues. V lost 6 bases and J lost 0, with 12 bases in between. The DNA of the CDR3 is TGCAGTGCCCGAAAGGGTCTTAGCAATCAGCCCCAGCATTTT. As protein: CSARKGLSNQPQHF.

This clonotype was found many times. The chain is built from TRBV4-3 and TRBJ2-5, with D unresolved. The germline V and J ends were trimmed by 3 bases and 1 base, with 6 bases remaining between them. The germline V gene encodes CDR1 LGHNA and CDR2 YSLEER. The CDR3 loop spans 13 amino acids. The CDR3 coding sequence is TGCGCCAGCAGCCACGACACCCAAGAGACCCAGTACTTC. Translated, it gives CASSHDTQETQYF.

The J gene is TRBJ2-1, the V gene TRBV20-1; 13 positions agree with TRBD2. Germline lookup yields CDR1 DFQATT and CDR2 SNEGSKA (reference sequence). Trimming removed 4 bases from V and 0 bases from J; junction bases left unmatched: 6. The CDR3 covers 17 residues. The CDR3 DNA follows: TGCAGTGCTATCGGTCGGACTAGCGGGAGCTCCTACAATGAGCAGTTCTTC. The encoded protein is CSAIGRTSGSSYNEQFF.

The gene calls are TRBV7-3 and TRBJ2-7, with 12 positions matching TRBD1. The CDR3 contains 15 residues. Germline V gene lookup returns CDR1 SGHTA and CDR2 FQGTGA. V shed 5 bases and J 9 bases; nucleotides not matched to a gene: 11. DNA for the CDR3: TGTGCCAGCAGCAACGACGGGACAGGGGGCAGGGGGCAGTACTTC. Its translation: CASSNDGTGGRGQYF.

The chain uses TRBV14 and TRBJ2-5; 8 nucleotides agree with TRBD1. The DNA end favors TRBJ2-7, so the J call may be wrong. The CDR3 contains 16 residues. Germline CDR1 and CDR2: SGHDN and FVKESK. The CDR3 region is CASSQPDRDSFNEQYF. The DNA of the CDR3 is TGTGCCAGCAGCCAACCGGACAGGGACTCGTTTAACGAGCAGTACTTC.

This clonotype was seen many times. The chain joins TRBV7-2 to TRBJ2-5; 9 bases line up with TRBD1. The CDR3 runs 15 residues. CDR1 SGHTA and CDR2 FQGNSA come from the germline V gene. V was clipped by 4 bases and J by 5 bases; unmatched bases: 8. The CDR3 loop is CASSSPGQGGETQYF. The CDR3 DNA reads TGTGCCAGCAGCTCACCGGGACAGGGCGGGGAGACCCAGTACTTC.

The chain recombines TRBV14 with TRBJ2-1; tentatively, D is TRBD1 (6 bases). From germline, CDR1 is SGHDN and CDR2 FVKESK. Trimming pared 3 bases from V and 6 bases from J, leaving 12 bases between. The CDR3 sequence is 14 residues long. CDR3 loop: CASSHNRAGNEQFF. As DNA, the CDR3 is TGTGCCAGCAGCCATAACAGGGCGGGCAATGAGCAGTTCTTC.

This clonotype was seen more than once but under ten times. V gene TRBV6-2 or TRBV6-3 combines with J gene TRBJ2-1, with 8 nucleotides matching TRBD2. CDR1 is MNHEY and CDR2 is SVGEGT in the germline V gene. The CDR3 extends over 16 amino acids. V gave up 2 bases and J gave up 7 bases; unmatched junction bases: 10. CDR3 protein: CASSYGQREKRNEQFF. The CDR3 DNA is TGTGCCAGCAGTTACGGGCAGCGGGAGAAAAGGAATGAGCAGTTCTTC.

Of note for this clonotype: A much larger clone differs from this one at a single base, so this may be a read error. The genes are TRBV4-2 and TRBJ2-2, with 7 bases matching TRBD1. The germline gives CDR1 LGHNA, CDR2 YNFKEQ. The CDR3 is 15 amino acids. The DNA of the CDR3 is TGTGCCGGCAGCCAGAGACAGGGTGGTACTGGGGAGCTGTTTTTT. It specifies CAGSQRQGGTGELFF.

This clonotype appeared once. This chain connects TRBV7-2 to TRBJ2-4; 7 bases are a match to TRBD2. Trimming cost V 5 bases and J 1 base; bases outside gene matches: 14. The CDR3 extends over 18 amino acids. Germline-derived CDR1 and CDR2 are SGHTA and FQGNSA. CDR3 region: CASSARTRRNSAKNIQYF. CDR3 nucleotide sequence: TGTGCCAGCAGCGCCCGGACTAGGCGGAATAGCGCCAAAAACATTCAGTACTTC. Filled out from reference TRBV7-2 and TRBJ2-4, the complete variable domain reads GAGVSQSPSNKVTEKGKDVELRCDPISGHTALYWYRQSLGQGLEFLIYFQGNSAPDKSGLPSDRFSAERTGGSVSTLTIQRTQQEDSAVYLCASSARTRRNSAKNIQYFGAGTRLSVL.

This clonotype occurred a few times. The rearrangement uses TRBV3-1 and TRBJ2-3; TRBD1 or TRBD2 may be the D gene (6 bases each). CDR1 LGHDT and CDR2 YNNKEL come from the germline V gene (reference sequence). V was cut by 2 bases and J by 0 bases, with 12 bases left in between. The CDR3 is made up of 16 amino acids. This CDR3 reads CASSQRGALSTDTQYF. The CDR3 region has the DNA TGTGCCAGCAGCCAAAGGGGGGCCTTAAGCACAGATACGCAGTATTTT.